Following are 2 T cell receptor beta chains from one sample sequenced in a study of T cell clonality in common variable immunodeficiency. Sequencing was performed with immunoSEQ multiplex PCR; in TCRdb, only in-frame clones are kept and a portion is missing. The sample includes 50,000 or so clones, none of them occurring once. Sequenced input: peripheral blood mononuclear cells. These receptors all come from a person between 18 and 69 years old in good health.

This clone has ten or more counts. The read ends 3 residues before the CDR3 terminus; that terminus is restored from the germline J gene. The rearrangement uses TRBV11-2 and TRBJ2-1; D is ambiguous. The CDR3 spans 14 residues. Germline CDR1 SGHAT, CDR2 FQNNGV. The ends were cut back, 2 bases at V and 9 bases at J, with 14 bases in the middle. The sequenced CDR3 bases are TGTGCCAGCAGCTTAATTCTGCGCGCAGGTGAG. This encodes CASSLILRAGE. The complete CDR3 protein is CASSLILRAGEQFF.

Ten or more counts support this clone. The read stops 3 residues short of the end of the CDR3; the missing end is completed from the germline J gene. V is TRBV6-1 and J is TRBJ2-5, with a weak D call TRBD2 (5 bases). Trimming left V 2 bases short and J 7 bases short, with 14 bases between. Germline V gene sequence: CDR1 MNHNS, CDR2 SASEGT. The CDR3 consists of 14 residues. The DNA read from the CDR3 is TGTGCCAGCAGTGAATGGGCAGGAGGTTTGACC. It codes for CASSEWAGGLT. Given in full, the CDR3 is CASSEWAGGLTQYF.